These 19 T cell receptor beta chains originate from one sample sequenced in a study of blood T cells in healthy people across ages (dated by TCRdb to the mid-2010s). Library method: 5' RACE. The instrument given in TCRdb is Illumina HiSeq 2500. A second PCR of roughly 6 to 12 cycles was run with a J-beta primer mix and a sample-barcoded 5' primer. TCRdb reprocessing: public reads trimmed at Q25 with fastp, clones called with MiXCR, in-frame beta chains kept. When rows share a CDR3 protein, they turn into one entry using the most common DNA and genes. In this sample the table shows about 810,000 distinct CDR3 sequences, under 40% of which occur a single time. The ten biggest clones cover 10% to 15% of the sample. The sample consisted of blood. The receptors here all came from a man aged 18 to 30 in good health.

This clonotype was recorded once. The chain couples TRBV24-1 to TRBJ2-2, with D tentatively TRBD1 or TRBD2 (5 bases each). This CDR3 has 15 amino acids. The ends were cut back, 3 bases at V and 6 bases at J, with 13 bases in the middle. CDR1 is KGHDR, CDR2 SFDVKD, per germline. The CDR3 loop is CATSDMGTPPGELFF. The CDR3 nucleotides read TGTGCCACCAGTGATATGGGGACCCCACCCGGGGAGCTGTTTTTT.

This clonotype was detected many times. The chain joins TRBV2 to TRBJ1-2; 8 bases fit TRBD1. V trimming: 4 bases; J trimming: 5 bases; junction bases outside the gene matches: 9. The V gene's germline CDR1 is SNHLY and CDR2 FYNNEI. CDR3 length equals 15 residues. CDR3 sequence (DNA): TGTGCCAGCAGTGGAGACAGGGGAGGAAATTATGGCTACACCTTC. Its translation: CASSGDRGGNYGYTF.

CDR3 sequence: CASTSRNQPQHF. The DNA for the CDR3 is TGTGCCAGCACCTCGCGGAATCAGCCCCAGCATTTT. This chain links TRBV12-3 or TRBV12-4 with TRBJ1-5; D is unclear. This CDR3 is built from 12 residues. Trimming removed 7 bases at V and 4 bases at J, with 8 bases between.

A few counts support this clonotype. The chain employs TRBV10-3 and TRBJ2-3; D is possibly TRBD2 (6 bases). Trimming took 2 bases from V and 1 from J, leaving 25 bases between them. CDR3 length: 20 amino acids. Germline-derived CDR1 and CDR2 are ENHRY and SYGVKD. CDR3 bases: TGTGCCATCAGTGAGCCTCATTCACCGGGACTGCGGCTGGGCACAGATACGCAGTATTTT. Amino acids: CAISEPHSPGLRLGTDTQYF.

The sample holds a few counts of this clonotype. This rearrangement joins TRBV12-3 or TRBV12-4 to TRBJ1-1, with D unclear. The CDR3 has 14 amino acids. V lost 6 bases and J lost 6, with 17 bases in between. The CDR3 DNA reads TGTGCCAGCAGAACGGGCCTCCCGTGGGCTGAAGCTTTCTTT. It encodes CASRTGLPWAEAFF.

This clonotype was seen more than once but under ten times. This chain joins TRBV20-1 and TRBJ2-1; D possibly matches TRBD1 or TRBD2 (6 bases each). Germline loops: CDR1 DFQATT, CDR2 SNEGSKA (reference sequence). V was clipped by 3 bases and J by 7 bases, with 19 bases between them. The length of the CDR3 is 15 residues. DNA for the CDR3: TGCAGTGCTAGTTACGGAAGGGGGGCACGGAATGAGCAGTTCTTC. Protein sequence: CSASYGRGARNEQFF.

CDR3 coding DNA: TGTGCCAGCAGTTTAAACATAAATAACCGGGACAGGGGAAATCAGCCCCAGCATTTT. Translated: CASSLNINNRDRGNQPQHF. This chain connects TRBV12-3 or TRBV12-4 to TRBJ1-5; TRBD1 agrees at 10 bases. This CDR3 has 19 residues. The J segment lost 4 bases and the V segment lost 2 bases, leaving 14 bases of the junction unmatched.

As concerns this clonotype: A much larger clone differs from this one at a single base, so this may be a read error. For the CDR3, the DNA is TGCAGCGTTGAAGATATGCTAGCGGGCCCGAGCTCCTACAATGAGCAGTTCTTC. It yields the protein CSVEDMLAGPSSYNEQFF. The V and J genes are TRBV29-1 and TRBJ2-1, with 8 bases that match TRBD2. CDR1 is SQVTM and CDR2 is ANQGSEA in the germline V gene. V was clipped by 0 bases and J by 0 bases; unmatched bases: 10. The CDR3 covers 18 residues.

V gene TRBV5-6 combines with J gene TRBJ2-1; D is undetermined. The germline CDR1 and CDR2 sequences are SGHDT and YYEEEE. V gave up 4 bases and J gave up 0 bases, with 20 bases separating them. The CDR3 runs to 18 residues. The CDR3 region has the DNA TGTGCCAGCAGCGATGGACCGCTTGTCGAGAGCTCCTACAATGAGCAGTTCTTC. This sequence encodes CASSDGPLVESSYNEQFF.

This chain uses TRBV6-2 or TRBV6-3 with TRBJ2-2; 8 positions match TRBD1. The CDR3 runs 15 residues. Germline V gene lookup returns CDR1 MNHEY and CDR2 SVGEGT. Trimming at V came to 4 bases and at J to 6 bases, leaving 7 bases not matched to a gene. CDR3 in amino acids: CASSLSPGGSGELFF. CDR3 in DNA: TGTGCCAGCAGTTTATCCCCAGGGGGCTCCGGGGAGCTGTTTTTT.

The CDR3 DNA is TGTGCCAGCATCCATAACCGGGACAGTGTTGGTGAAGCTTTCTTT. Protein: CASIHNRDSVGEAFF. V gene TRBV2 combines with J gene TRBJ1-1; TRBD1 matches 7 bases. With 7 bases clipped from V and 7 bases from J, the junction kept 15 bases outside the gene matches. CDR3 size: 15 residues. CDR1 is SNHLY and CDR2 is FYNNEI in the germline V gene.

This clonotype was seen only a few times. The rearrangement uses TRBV16 and TRBJ1-5; D perhaps matches TRBD1 (5 bases). The V gene's germline CDR1 is KGHSY and CDR2 FQNENV. The V and J ends lost 0 bases and 7 bases respectively, with 13 bases between them. This CDR3 is 15 amino acids long. CDR3 loop: CASSQSQSGKQPQHF. DNA for the CDR3: TGTGCCAGCAGCCAATCCCAGTCAGGGAAACAGCCCCAGCATTTT.

This clonotype was seen ten or more times. The chain combines TRBV4-1 with TRBJ2-1, with D perhaps TRBD1 (6 bases). The V end lost 1 base, the J end lost 8 bases, and 9 bases lay between the germline ends. This CDR3 is built from 13 residues. Germline lookup yields CDR1 MGHRA and CDR2 YSYEKL. The CDR3 sequence is CASSQAGVDEQFF. CDR3 sequence (DNA): TGCGCCAGCAGCCAAGCAGGGGTGGATGAGCAGTTCTTC.

This rearrangement joins TRBV4-1 to TRBJ1-1; 8 nucleotides agree with TRBD1. V shed 1 base, J shed 1 base, and the junction held 8 bases outside the gene matches. The CDR3 length is 17 residues. Germline CDR1 and CDR2: MGHRA and YSYEKL. This chain's CDR3 is CASSQGTPRGRNTEAFF. The CDR3 nucleotides are TGCGCCAGCAGCCAAGGCACCCCCAGGGGGCGGAACACTGAAGCTTTCTTT.

J is TRBJ1-2 and V is TRBV29-1; D ambiguous. Germline lookup yields CDR1 SQVTM and CDR2 ANQGSEA. The CDR3 length is 12 residues. The ends were cut back, 1 base at V and 4 bases at J, with 7 bases in the middle. The CDR3 sequence: CSVEAGIYGYTF. In DNA, the CDR3 is TGCAGCGTTGAAGCCGGTATCTATGGCTACACCTTC.

This clonotype has just a few counts. This chain joins TRBV7-3 and TRBJ2-7; possibly TRBD2 for D (6 bases). TRBJ2-5 explains the end of the DNA better; the J call may be wrong. Germline V gene data show CDR1 as SGHTA and CDR2 as FQGTGA. CDR3 length equals 15 residues. The CDR3 nucleotides are TGTGCCAGCAGCTTAAATCCCGGAGGGAAACAGACCCAGTACTTC. Amino acids: CASSLNPGGKQTQYF.

This chain connects TRBV29-1 to TRBJ2-1; no firm D call. This CDR3 comprises 10 residues. Germline V gene lookup returns CDR1 SQVTM and CDR2 ANQGSEA. V lost 6 bases and J 10 bases, leaving 10 bases between the germline ends. The CDR3 bases are TGCAGCGTGTTTAATAGGGAGCAGTTCTTC. This gives the protein CSVFNREQFF.

Ten or more counts support this clonotype. The chain links TRBV12-3 or TRBV12-4 to TRBJ2-6, with 8 bases aligning to TRBD1. This CDR3 comprises 17 residues. J lost 0 bases, V lost 5 bases, and 6 bases had no gene match. The DNA for the CDR3 is TGTGCCAGCAGTAGAGGGACAGGAGGCTCTGGGGCCAACGTCCTGACTTTC. It is translated as CASSRGTGGSGANVLTF.

This clonotype has just a few counts. The chain carries TRBV12-3 or TRBV12-4 and TRBJ2-1, with a weak D call TRBD2 (6 bases). V was clipped by 7 bases and J by 10 bases, with 17 bases between them. CDR3 size: 13 residues. The CDR3 coding sequence is TGTGCCAGCACCGACTCCGGAGGGCACGAGCAGTTCTTC. It codes for CASTDSGGHEQFF.